These 23 T cell receptor beta chains were all obtained from the same sample, sequenced in a study of EBV T-cell therapy then PD-1 blockade in nasopharyngeal carcinoma. Assay: immunoSEQ multiplex PCR; the TCRdb copy retains only in-frame clones and omits some. The repertoire holds 15,000 to 20,000 clones, with approximately 88% as singletons. Treatment given: AdE1-LMPpoly-expanded autologous EBV-specific T-cell therapy followed by anti-PD-1 nivolumab. These receptors' targets are unknown. This specimen was CD8+ T cells from blood, taken at day 0 from a patient whose treatment included autologous EBV-specific T cells and nivolumab. These receptors were taken from a man aged 35 to 55 with nasopharyngeal carcinoma.

The genes are TRBV6-1 and TRBJ2-7, with unresolved D. The germline V gene has CDR1 MNHNS and CDR2 SASEGT. Trimming pared 1 base from V and 0 bases from J, leaving 10 bases between. This CDR3 has 15 residues. CDR3 amino acids: CASSEETGSSYEQYF. The CDR3 region has the DNA TGTGCCAGCAGTGAAGAAACTGGCAGCTCCTACGAGCAGTACTTC.

This chain uses TRBV7-8 with TRBJ2-7, with D tentatively TRBD2 (5 bases). Germline loops: CDR1 SGHVS, CDR2 FQNEAQ. V lost 5 bases to trimming and J lost 6 bases, with 11 bases between them. The CDR3 contains 12 residues. CDR3: CASSPGLREQYF. In DNA form, the CDR3 reads TGTGCCAGCAGCCCAGGACTGCGCGAGCAGTACTTC.

The gene calls are TRBV6-1 and TRBJ2-3; 7 bases agree with TRBD2. Trimming took 1 base from V and 2 from J; bases not matched to a gene: 3. There are 15 residues in the CDR3. In germline, CDR1 is MNHNS, CDR2 SASEGT. The DNA for the CDR3 is TGTGCCAGCAGTGAAGGGACTAGACACACAGATACGCAGTATTTT. It translates to CASSEGTRHTDTQYF.

The chain carries TRBV7-8 and TRBJ2-7, with D perhaps given as TRBD1 or TRBD2 (6 bases each). The V end was cut by 1 base, the J end by 4 bases, with 11 bases between. The length of the CDR3 is 14 residues. CDR1 is SGHVS, CDR2 FQNEAQ, per germline. CDR3 in amino acids: CASSLGQGRYEQYF. The DNA of the CDR3 is TGTGCCAGCAGCTTAGGGCAGGGGAGGTACGAGCAGTACTTC.

The J gene is TRBJ2-7, the V gene TRBV13; tentative D call: TRBD2 (6 bases). V was clipped by 5 bases and J by 2 bases, with 13 bases between them. There are 14 residues in the CDR3. From germline, CDR1 is PRHDT and CDR2 FYEKMQ (reference sequence). For the CDR3, the DNA is TGTGCCAGCAGCCTGGGACTTTTTCCCTACGAGCAGTACTTC. It encodes CASSLGLFPYEQYF.

The V and J genes are TRBV19 and TRBJ2-7; 8 bases are a match to TRBD2. Trimming removed 4 bases from V and 0 bases from J; junction bases left unmatched: 8. The CDR3 sequence is 16 residues long. Looked up from germline, CDR1 is LNHDA and CDR2 is SQIVND (reference sequence). Here the CDR3 DNA reads TGTGCCAGTAGTAGAAAGACGGGGGGGATCTCCTACGAGCAGTACTTC. Translating it yields CASSRKTGGISYEQYF.

The chain is built from TRBV5-1 and TRBJ2-7; D remains ambiguous. The germline CDR1 and CDR2 sequences are SGHRS and YFSETQ. V was pared by 5 bases and J by 2 bases, with 11 bases between. The CDR3 spans 13 residues. The CDR3 DNA sequence: TGCGCCAGCAGATTGACGGACCCCTACGAGCAGTACTTC. The encoded protein is CASRLTDPYEQYF.

The chain recombines TRBV10-3 with TRBJ2-7; 11 bases align to TRBD2. This CDR3 comprises 15 residues. The ends lost 6 bases at V and 3 bases at J; junction bases unmatched: 7. CDR1 ENHRY and CDR2 SYGVKD come from the germline V gene. CDR3 bases: TGTGCCATCAGCCTCTTAACTAGCGGGGGCTACGAGCAGTACTTC. This encodes CAISLLTSGGYEQYF.

This clone was detected only once. The CDR3 DNA reads TGTGCCAGCAGCACAGGGGGGAATACTTCACCCCTCCACTTT. Residues: CASSTGGNTSPLHF. The chain is built from TRBV6-5 and TRBJ1-6; 8 positions match TRBD1. There are 14 residues in the CDR3. The V gene's germline CDR1 is MNHEY and CDR2 SVGAGI. V shed 6 bases and J 9 bases; nucleotides not matched to a gene: 7.

The CDR3 spells CASSYSGGGLRTEAFF. DNA for the CDR3: TGTGCCAGCAGTTATTCAGGGGGCGGACTTAGGACTGAAGCTTTCTTT. V and J are TRBV6-5 and TRBJ1-1; TRBD1 aligns across 8 bases. Germline V CDR1 and CDR2: MNHEY, SVGAGI. Unmatched junction bases numbered 11, after V lost 3 bases and J lost 5 bases. The CDR3 runs to 16 residues.

The V call is TRBV28, the J call TRBJ2-5; D possibly corresponds to TRBD2 (5 bases). CDR3 size: 18 residues. From germline, CDR1 is MDHEN and CDR2 SYDVKM. The ends were cut back, 2 bases at V and 1 base at J, with 20 bases in the middle. This chain's CDR3 is CASSLEEGGIFPQETQYF. DNA of the CDR3: TGTGCCAGCAGTTTAGAAGAGGGTGGAATATTCCCCCAAGAGACCCAGTACTTC.

The genes are TRBV5-1 and TRBJ2-7; 9 bases match TRBD1. Germline V gene lookup returns CDR1 SGHRS and CDR2 YFSETQ. V shed 4 bases and J 3 bases; nucleotides not matched to a gene: 11. The CDR3 has 16 residues. The CDR3 nucleotides are TGCGCCAGCAGCCGTCTTCCCGGGACAGGGCGCTACGAGCAGTACTTC. Protein product: CASSRLPGTGRYEQYF.

The V call is TRBV6-6, the J call TRBJ2-7; D is ambiguous. Germline V gene lookup returns CDR1 MNHNY and CDR2 SVGAGI (reference sequence). Trimming shortened V by 2 bases and J by 4 bases, and 15 bases separated the two germline ends. CDR3 length equals 15 residues. Here the CDR3 reads CASSYGTTNVYEQYF. CDR3 DNA sequence: TGTGCCAGCAGTTACGGAACGACGAACGTTTACGAGCAGTACTTC.

V gene TRBV9 combines with J gene TRBJ2-1, with 9 bases fitting TRBD2. Per germline, CDR1 SGDLS and CDR2 YYNGEE. V gave up 1 base and J gave up 6 bases; unmatched junction bases: 11. The CDR3 totals 17 residues. DNA of the CDR3: TGTGCCAGCAGCGTAATGGCGGGGGGGCGGCTTCTCAATGAGCAGTTCTTC. It codes for CASSVMAGGRLLNEQFF. Together with reference TRBV9 and TRBJ2-1, the CDR3 gives the full variable domain: DSGVTQTPKHLITATGQRVTLRCSPRSGDLSVYWYQQSLDQGLQFLIQYYNGEERAKGNILERFSAQQFPDLHSELNLSSLELGDSALYFCASSVMAGGRLLNEQFFGPGTRLTVL.

The chain employs TRBV11-1 and TRBJ2-3; D ambiguous. The CDR3 contains 13 residues. The V end lost 6 bases, the J end lost 1 base, and 8 bases lay between the germline ends. Germline assignment: CDR1 SGHAT and CDR2 FQDESV (reference sequence). This CDR3 reads CASRLRGTDTQYF. In nucleotides, the CDR3 is TGTGCCAGCAGGTTACGGGGCACAGATACGCAGTATTTT.

The J gene is TRBJ2-7, the V gene TRBV6-1; no clear D gene. Trimming left V 0 bases short and J 4 bases short, with 7 bases between. CDR1 and CDR2 from the germline V gene are MNHNS and SASEGT. The CDR3 is 13 amino acids. The CDR3 spells CASSEAQEYEQYF. The CDR3, as DNA: TGTGCCAGCAGTGAAGCGCAAGAGTACGAGCAGTACTTC.

This clone was detected once. V is TRBV27 and J is TRBJ1-1; D is unresolved. This CDR3 has 17 residues. The V gene's germline CDR1 is MNHEY and CDR2 SMNVEV (reference sequence). The V and J ends lost 5 bases and 1 base respectively, with 20 bases between them. CDR3 coding DNA: TGTGCCAGCAGTCTCCTAGAGGTGGCCGGAAGGAACACTGAAGCTTTCTTT. Residues: CASSLLEVAGRNTEAFF.

This clone was seen once. The chain is built from TRBV6-2 or TRBV6-3 and TRBJ2-1; 10 nucleotides match TRBD2. The length of the CDR3 is 14 residues. The germline gives CDR1 MNHEY, CDR2 SVGEGT. Germline trimming cut 5 bases from V and 4 bases from J; bases unmatched to any gene: 2. The CDR3 coding sequence is TGTGCCAGCAGTCTAGCGGGGGTTTACAATGAGCAGTTCTTC. It translates to CASSLAGVYNEQFF.

J is TRBJ1-6 and V is TRBV9, with D maybe TRBD1 (5 bases). The V end was cut by 4 bases, the J end by 3 bases, with 14 bases between. The CDR3 sequence is 16 residues long. CDR1 is SGDLS and CDR2 is YYNGEE in the germline V gene. The CDR3 is CASSPGVGGYNSPLHF. DNA of the CDR3: TGTGCCAGCAGCCCCGGGGTGGGGGGCTATAATTCACCCCTCCACTTT.

CDR3 nucleotide sequence: TGTGCCAGTAGATCAGTCGCAGGAGATAGCGCAGATACGCAGTATTTT. It translates to CASRSVAGDSADTQYF. The chain uses TRBV19 and TRBJ2-3, with D possibly matching TRBD2 (5 bases). CDR1 LNHDA and CDR2 SQIVND come from the germline V gene (reference sequence). V shed 6 bases and J shed 4 bases, with 20 bases lying between them. The CDR3 is made up of 16 amino acids.

This chain uses TRBV12-3 or TRBV12-4 with TRBJ1-2, with unresolved D. The CDR3 consists of 13 residues. The ends were cut back, 3 bases at V and 4 bases at J, with 9 bases in the middle. Here the CDR3 DNA reads TGTGCCAGCAGTTTTGCCCCCATCTATGGCTACACCTTC. Its translation is CASSFAPIYGYTF.

This sequence joins TRBV29-1 and TRBJ1-1; D possibly corresponds to TRBD1 (6 bases). This CDR3 is 12 amino acids long. V lost 6 bases and J lost 3, with 11 bases in between. Germline CDR1 and CDR2: SQVTM and ANQGSEA. The CDR3 sequence: CSVVQGHTEAFF. The DNA of the CDR3 is TGCAGCGTGGTACAGGGCCACACTGAAGCTTTCTTT.

The chain uses TRBV5-1 and TRBJ2-6; either TRBD1 or TRBD2 may fit D (6 bases each). The CDR3 length is 17 residues. The V end was cut by 1 base, the J end by 4 bases, with 15 bases between. CDR1 and CDR2 from the germline V gene are SGHRS and YFSETQ. The CDR3 reads CASSLYGGAVGANVLTF. Here the CDR3 DNA reads TGCGCCAGCAGCTTGTACGGGGGCGCGGTAGGGGCCAACGTCCTGACTTTC. Together with reference TRBV5-1 and TRBJ2-6, the CDR3 gives the full variable domain: KAGVTQTPRYLIKTRGQQVTLSCSPISGHRSVSWYQQTPGQGLQFLFEYFSETQRNKGNFPGRFSGRQFSNSRSEMNVSTLELGDSALYLCASSLYGGAVGANVLTFGAGSRLTVL.